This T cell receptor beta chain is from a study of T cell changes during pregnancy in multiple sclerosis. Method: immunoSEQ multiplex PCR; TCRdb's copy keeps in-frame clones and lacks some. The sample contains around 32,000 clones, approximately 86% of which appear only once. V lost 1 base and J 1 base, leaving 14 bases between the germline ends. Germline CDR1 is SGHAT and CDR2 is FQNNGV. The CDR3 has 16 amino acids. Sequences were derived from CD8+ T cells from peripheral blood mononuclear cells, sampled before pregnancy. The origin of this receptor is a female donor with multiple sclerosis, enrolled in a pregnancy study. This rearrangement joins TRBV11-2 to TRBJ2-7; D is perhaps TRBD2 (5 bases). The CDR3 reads CASSLVRGGPSYEQYF. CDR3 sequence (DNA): TGTGCCAGCAGCTTAGTTCGCGGAGGCCCATCCTACGAGCAGTACTTC.